Below, 3 T cell receptor beta chains from the same sample are listed, as sequenced in a study of siplizumab effects on memory and regulatory T cells. Measured with immunoSEQ multiplex PCR; TCRdb has only the in-frame clones, and not every one. The top ten hold approximately 1.5% of the sample, which has fewer than 85,000 clones, around 90% seen once. The specimen was Tregs sorted from blood. All receptors come from a human donor in good health.

This sequence joins TRBV5-1 and TRBJ1-1, with D possibly being TRBD1 (5 bases). Germline V CDR1 and CDR2: SGHRS, YFSETQ. This CDR3 contains 14 residues. The ends were cut back, 4 bases at V and 7 bases at J, with 17 bases in the middle. Here the CDR3 DNA reads TGCGCCAGCAGCCCCCTCGGGGCTGGGGATGAAGCTTTCTTT. This sequence encodes CASSPLGAGDEAFF.

This rearrangement joins TRBV7-9 to TRBJ2-3, with a possible D match to TRBD2 (5 bases). Germline values: CDR1 SEHNR, CDR2 FQNEAQ (reference sequence). V was pared by 5 bases and J by 4 bases, with 10 bases between. This CDR3 is built from 13 residues. The CDR3 loop reads CASSPVRADTQYF. The CDR3 DNA is TGTGCCAGCAGCCCCGTGAGGGCAGATACGCAGTATTTT.

The chain joins TRBV6-5 to TRBJ1-6; D is perhaps TRBD1 (6 bases). The germline CDR1 and CDR2 sequences are MNHEY and SVGAGI. CDR3 length: 14 amino acids. V shed 6 bases and J shed 9 bases, with 15 bases lying between them. The CDR3 DNA reads as TGTGCCAGCAGCACCACAGGGTACATTTCACCCCTCCACTTT. Translation gives CASSTTGYISPLHF.